Listed here is a single T cell receptor (beta chain). Its antigen is unidentified. These data are taken from a study of cytomegalovirus exposure and HLA in healthy donors. Study-level results: TCR sequences were mostly rare, though some public TCRs occurred in many donors.

The CDR3 consists of 13 residues. Sequencing used immunoSEQ multiplex PCR; TCRdb keeps in-frame clones, though not all of them. The sample has 200,000 to 250,000 clones; 75% to 90% are singletons. The sequenced material came from PBMCs. The chain couples TRBV1 to TRBJ2-7; the table names TRBD1, a call not compared with the DNA. TRBV1 is a listed pseudogene. This clonotype was obtained from a woman aged 25 to 45 in good health and CMV-seropositive. DNA for the CDR3: TGCACCAGCAGCCGTCCATGGTTACAGGGGTGGGCCTTC. Amino acid sequence: CTSSRPWLQGWAF.